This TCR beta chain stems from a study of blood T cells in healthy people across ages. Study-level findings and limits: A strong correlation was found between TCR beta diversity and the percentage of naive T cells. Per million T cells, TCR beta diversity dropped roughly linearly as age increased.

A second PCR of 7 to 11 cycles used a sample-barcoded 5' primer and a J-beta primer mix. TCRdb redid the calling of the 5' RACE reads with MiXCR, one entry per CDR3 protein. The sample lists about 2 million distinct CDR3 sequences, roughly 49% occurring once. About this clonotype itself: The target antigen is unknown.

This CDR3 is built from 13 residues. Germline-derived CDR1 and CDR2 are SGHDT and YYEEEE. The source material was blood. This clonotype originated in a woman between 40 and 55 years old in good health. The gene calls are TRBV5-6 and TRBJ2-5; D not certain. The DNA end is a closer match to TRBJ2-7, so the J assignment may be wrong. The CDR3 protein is CASSLGAADEQYF. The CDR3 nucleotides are TGTGCCAGCAGCTTGGGGGCGGCCGACGAGCAGTACTTC.